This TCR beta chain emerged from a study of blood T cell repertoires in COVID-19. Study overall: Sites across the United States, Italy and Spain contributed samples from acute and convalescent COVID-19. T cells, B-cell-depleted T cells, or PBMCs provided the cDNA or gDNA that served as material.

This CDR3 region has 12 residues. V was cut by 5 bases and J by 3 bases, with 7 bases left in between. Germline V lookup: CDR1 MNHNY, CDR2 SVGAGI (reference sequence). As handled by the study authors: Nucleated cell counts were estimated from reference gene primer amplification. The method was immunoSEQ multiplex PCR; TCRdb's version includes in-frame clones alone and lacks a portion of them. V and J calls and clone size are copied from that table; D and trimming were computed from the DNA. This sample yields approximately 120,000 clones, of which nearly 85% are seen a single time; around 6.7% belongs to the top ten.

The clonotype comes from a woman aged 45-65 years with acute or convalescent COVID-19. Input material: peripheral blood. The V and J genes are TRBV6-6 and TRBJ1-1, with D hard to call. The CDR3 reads CASSEGYTEAFF. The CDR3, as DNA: TGTGCCAGCAGTGAGGGTTACACTGAAGCTTTCTTT.